Below are 19 T cell receptor beta chains sequenced from a single sample in a study of blood T cell repertoires in COVID-19. Some clones are missing from TCRdb's copy, which holds only in-frame ones; the method was immunoSEQ multiplex PCR. Of about 390,000 clones listed, approximately 87% are singletons. Sequenced input: PBMCs or T cells enriched from blood (not recorded which). These receptors were collected from a woman aged 45-65 years who had recovered from COVID-19.

The chain recombines TRBV3-1 (or the pseudogene TRBV3-2) with TRBJ2-1; 7 bases match TRBD1. With 4 bases clipped from V and 1 base from J, the junction kept 7 bases outside the gene matches. Germline V gene data show CDR1 as LGHDT and CDR2 as YNNKEL (reference sequence). CDR3 length equals 16 residues. The CDR3, as DNA: TGTGCCAGCAGCCCCAGGACAGGAGGATCCTACAATGAGCAGTTCTTC. Translated, it gives CASSPRTGGSYNEQFF.

This CDR3 is CASSPGTKASYEQYF. The CDR3 nucleotides are TGTGCCAGCAGCCCCGGGACAAAGGCATCCTACGAGCAGTACTTC. This rearrangement joins TRBV7-6 to TRBJ2-7, with D perhaps TRBD1 (6 bases). The CDR3 sequence is 15 residues long. V was cut by 5 bases and J by 1 base, with 15 bases left in between. The germline CDR1 and CDR2 sequences are SGHVS and FNYEAQ.

This clone occurred a few times. The V call is TRBV6-5, the J call TRBJ1-2; the match to TRBD1 covers 8 bases. The CDR3 extends over 13 amino acids. Trimming removed 6 bases from V and 6 bases from J; junction bases left unmatched: 6. Germline CDR1 reads MNHEY; CDR2 reads SVGAGI. CDR3 protein: CASRLTGADGYTF. DNA of the CDR3: TGTGCCAGCAGACTGACAGGGGCGGATGGCTACACCTTC.

The J gene is TRBJ1-2, the V gene TRBV20-1; no reliable D call. Germline loops: CDR1 DFQATT, CDR2 SNEGSKA (reference sequence). Deletions cut 1 base from V and 8 bases from J, with 8 bases between. This CDR3 is built from 11 residues. This chain's CDR3 is CSARGDNGYTF. Written as DNA, the CDR3 is TGCAGTGCTAGAGGCGACAACGGCTACACCTTC.

The chain is built from TRBV5-7 and TRBJ1-1, with D possibly TRBD1 on 6 matching bases. TRBV5-7 is annotated as an ORF whose role is uncertain. V gave up 2 bases and J gave up 0 bases, with 11 bases separating them. The CDR3 has 15 residues. The CDR3 DNA follows: TGTGCCAGCAGCTTCAGGGGCAGATTGAACACTGAAGCTTTCTTT. The encoded protein is CASSFRGRLNTEAFF.

V and J are TRBV11-2 and TRBJ1-1; 7 positions match TRBD1. This CDR3 region has 13 residues. The J segment lost 5 bases and the V segment lost 4 bases, leaving 4 bases of the junction unmatched. CDR1 SGHAT and CDR2 FQNNGV come from the germline V gene. The chain's CDR3 is CASSSRDRTEAFF. CDR3 coding DNA: TGTGCCAGCAGCTCCCGGGACAGAACTGAAGCTTTCTTT.

This chain links TRBV3-1 (or the pseudogene TRBV3-2) with TRBJ2-5; no reliable D call. V was cut by 5 bases and J by 1 base, with 14 bases left in between. In germline, CDR1 is LGHDT, CDR2 YNNKEL (reference sequence). The CDR3 runs 15 residues. The CDR3 sequence: CASSFSGISQETQYF. CDR3 bases: TGTGCCAGCAGCTTCAGTGGCATAAGCCAAGAGACCCAGTACTTC.

The CDR3 nucleotides read TGTGCCAGCAGTTCGACCGGGACAGGGTCTCAGCCCCAGCATTTT. This gives the protein CASSSTGTGSQPQHF. The J gene is TRBJ1-5, the V gene TRBV6-5; 9 bases match TRBD1. The CDR3 has 15 residues. Unmatched junction bases numbered 7, after V lost 4 bases and J lost 6 bases. Germline-derived CDR1 and CDR2 are MNHEY and SVGAGI.

This clone was observed a single time. The chain combines TRBV11-2 with TRBJ2-7; D might be TRBD1 (6 bases). Germline CDR1 and CDR2: SGHAT and FQNNGV. With 5 bases removed from V and 3 bases from J, the gap between germline ends came to 8 bases. The length of the CDR3 is 12 residues. CDR3 residues: CASSLTGYEQYF. The CDR3 DNA reads TGTGCCAGCAGCCTGACAGGCTACGAGCAGTACTTC.

The chain employs TRBV4-2 and TRBJ2-7, with TRBD2 identical over 9 bases. CDR3 length: 15 amino acids. The V and J ends lost 3 bases and 4 bases, in that order; junction bases with no gene match: 7. Germline CDR1 is LGHNA and CDR2 is YNFKEQ. In DNA form, the CDR3 reads TGTGCCAGCAGCCATGTTAGCGGGGGACCTTACGAGCAGTACTTC. Translation gives CASSHVSGGPYEQYF.

The chain carries TRBV29-1 and TRBJ2-1; D possibly corresponds to TRBD2 (6 bases). The length of the CDR3 is 16 residues. Trimming took off 0 bases at V and 2 bases at J, with 14 bases between the two ends. Germline V lookup: CDR1 SQVTM, CDR2 ANQGSEA. The CDR3 is CSVEEPGGFTYNEQFF. The CDR3 DNA reads TGCAGCGTTGAAGAACCTGGGGGGTTCACCTACAATGAGCAGTTCTTC.

The chain joins TRBV3-1 (or the pseudogene TRBV3-2) to TRBJ2-3; 9 bases fit TRBD2. Losses at the gene ends were 4 bases for V and 3 bases for J; bases not matched to a gene: 8. Germline CDR1 LGHDT, CDR2 YNNKEL (reference sequence). This CDR3 contains 16 residues. Here the CDR3 reads CASSRGGAFITDTQYF. The CDR3 DNA is TGTGCCAGCAGCCGCGGGGGGGCCTTTATAACAGATACGCAGTATTTT.

The CDR3 protein is CASSQYTDMNTEAFF. The CDR3 DNA follows: TGTGCCAGCAGCCAATATACCGACATGAACACTGAAGCTTTCTTT. The rearrangement uses TRBV4-2 and TRBJ1-1; no clear D. The CDR3 totals 15 residues. Germline assignment: CDR1 LGHNA and CDR2 YNFKEQ. V lost 2 bases, J lost 0 bases, and 10 bases lay in between.

This chain uses TRBV6-5 with TRBJ1-1; 8 positions match TRBD1. CDR3 length: 13 amino acids. CDR1 MNHEY and CDR2 SVGAGI come from the germline V gene. V lost 4 bases and J lost 7; bases outside the gene matches: 5. This CDR3 reads CASSSTGGGEAFF. DNA of the CDR3: TGTGCCAGCAGTTCCACAGGGGGGGGTGAAGCTTTCTTT.

The rearrangement joins TRBV10-3 to TRBJ2-7; D is perhaps TRBD1 (7 bases). Between the trimmed V and J ends, which lost 3 bases and 3 bases, there was a span of 15 bases. In germline, CDR1 is ENHRY, CDR2 SYGVKD. The length of the CDR3 is 15 residues. This CDR3 is CAISDVEGAVYEQYF. The CDR3 DNA reads as TGTGCCATCAGTGATGTGGAGGGGGCAGTCTACGAGCAGTACTTC.

J is TRBJ1-1 and V is TRBV5-6; 9 bases fit TRBD1. The CDR3 is made up of 14 amino acids. Germline trimming cut 4 bases from V and 5 bases from J; bases unmatched to any gene: 6. Per the germline V gene, CDR1 is SGHDT and CDR2 is YYEEEE. CDR3 DNA: TGTGCCAGCAGCCAAACGGGACAGGGAACTGAAGCTTTCTTT. It encodes CASSQTGQGTEAFF.

The rearrangement joins TRBV5-1 to TRBJ1-3; D not certain. CDR1 and CDR2 (germline): SGHRS, YFSETQ. V was shortened by 5 bases and J by 9 bases, with 18 bases between the two germline ends. The CDR3 sequence is 14 residues long. The CDR3 bases are TGCGCCAGCAGGCGGGATGACTCTGCGCGCACCATATATTTT. This translates into CASRRDDSARTIYF.

The chain is built from TRBV4-1 and TRBJ2-3, with TRBD2 matching over 10 bases. The CDR3 length is 17 residues. V lost 4 bases and J lost 3; bases outside the gene matches: 10. In germline, CDR1 is MGHRA, CDR2 YSYEKL. The DNA of the CDR3 is TGCGCCAGCAGCCTGGGACTAGCGAGACGCAGGACAGATACGCAGTATTTT. The encoded protein is CASSLGLARRRTDTQYF.

The J gene is TRBJ1-6, the V gene TRBV14; no clear D. V lost 4 bases and J 0 bases, leaving 28 bases between the germline ends. CDR3 length: 22 amino acids. Germline CDR1 and CDR2: SGHDN and FVKESK. CDR3 residues: CASSPGIVQTDPMSSYNSPLHF. The DNA for the CDR3 is TGTGCCAGCAGCCCCGGAATAGTACAGACCGACCCTATGAGCTCCTATAATTCACCCCTCCACTTT.